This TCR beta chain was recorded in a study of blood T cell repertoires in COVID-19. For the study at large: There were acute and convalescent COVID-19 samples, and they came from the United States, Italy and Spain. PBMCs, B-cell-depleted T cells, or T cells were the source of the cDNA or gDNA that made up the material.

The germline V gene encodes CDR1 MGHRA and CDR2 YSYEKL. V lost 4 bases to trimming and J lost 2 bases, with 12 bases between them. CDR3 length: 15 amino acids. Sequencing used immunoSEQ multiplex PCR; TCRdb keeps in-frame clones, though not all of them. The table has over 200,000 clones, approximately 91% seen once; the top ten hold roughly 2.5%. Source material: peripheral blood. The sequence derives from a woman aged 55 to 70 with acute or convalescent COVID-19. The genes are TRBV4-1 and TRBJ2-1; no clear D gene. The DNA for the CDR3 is TGCGCCAGCAGCCCCCTCTCGCCTACCTACAATGAGCAGTTCTTC. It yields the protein CASSPLSPTYNEQFF.